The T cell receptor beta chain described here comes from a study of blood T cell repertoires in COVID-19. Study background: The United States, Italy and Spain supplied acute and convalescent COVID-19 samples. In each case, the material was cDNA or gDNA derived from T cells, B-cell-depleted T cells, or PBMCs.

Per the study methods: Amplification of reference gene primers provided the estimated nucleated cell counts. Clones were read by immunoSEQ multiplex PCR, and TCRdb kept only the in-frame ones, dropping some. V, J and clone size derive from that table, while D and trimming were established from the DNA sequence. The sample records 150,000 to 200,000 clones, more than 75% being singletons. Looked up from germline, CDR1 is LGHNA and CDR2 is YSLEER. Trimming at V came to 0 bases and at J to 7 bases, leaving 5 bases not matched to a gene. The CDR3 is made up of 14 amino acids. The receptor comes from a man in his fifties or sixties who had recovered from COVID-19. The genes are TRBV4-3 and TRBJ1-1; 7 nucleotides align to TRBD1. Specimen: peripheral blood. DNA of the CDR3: TGCGCCAGCAGCCAAGACTACCGGGACAGTGAAGCTTTCTTT. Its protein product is CASSQDYRDSEAFF.